A single sample gave rise to the 22 T cell receptor beta chains below, sequenced in a study of blood T cell repertoires in COVID-19 (TCRdb year 2020). To prepare the library, the immunoSEQ multiplex PCR assay was applied. Held by TCRdb, this immuneACCESS table contains in-frame sequences only and omits some clones. Under half of the omission traces to an unresolved V gene where checked; the cause of the rest is unknown. This sample has roughly 52,000 clones in its table, and roughly 89% of those were observed once. The ten largest make up approximately 3.6% of the sample. The sample consisted of peripheral blood. These TCRs come from a man in his forties or fifties with COVID-19, enrolled during active disease.

V usage is TRBV10-3 and J usage is TRBJ1-2, with no clear D. The V gene lost 0 bases and the J gene lost 2 bases, with 7 bases spanning the gap. Germline loops: CDR1 ENHRY, CDR2 SYGVKD. CDR3 size: 14 residues. The CDR3 sequence is CAISESTLNYGYTF. CDR3 sequence (DNA): TGTGCCATCAGTGAGTCGACACTCAACTATGGCTACACCTTC.

The chain combines TRBV4-1 with TRBJ2-3; 7 bases map to TRBD2. J gave up 4 bases and V 4 bases, and 5 bases lay outside the gene matches. Germline V CDR1 and CDR2: MGHRA, YSYEKL. The CDR3 is made up of 14 amino acids. CDR3 protein: CASSLGLVADTQYF. CDR3 in DNA: TGCGCCAGCAGCCTAGGACTAGTCGCAGATACGCAGTATTTT.

The CDR3 bases are TGTGCCAGTAGTATTTCGGGGAGCACAGATACGCAGTATTTT. Its translation: CASSISGSTDTQYF. The chain links TRBV19 to TRBJ2-3; a weak D match, TRBD2 (5 bases). Per germline, CDR1 LNHDA and CDR2 SQIVND (reference sequence). CDR3 length: 14 amino acids. The V end was cut by 3 bases, the J end by 0 bases, with 7 bases between. Full variable domain (missing parts from reference TRBV19 and TRBJ2-3): DGGITQSPKYLFRKEGQNVTLSCEQNLNHDAMYWYRQDPGQGLRLIYYSQIVNDFQKGDIAEGYSVSREKKESFPLTVTSAQKNPTAFYLCASSISGSTDTQYFGPGTRLTVL.

The V and J genes are TRBV3-1 (or the pseudogene TRBV3-2) and TRBJ1-2; D ambiguous. The germline V gene has CDR1 LGHDT and CDR2 YNNKEL (reference sequence). The CDR3 sequence is 12 residues long. Trimming pared 1 base from V and 7 bases from J, leaving 7 bases between. CDR3 bases: TGTGCCAGCAGCCAAGTCAGTGGTGGCTACACCTTC. This translates into CASSQVSGGYTF.

This chain links TRBV15 with TRBJ2-2; D gene unclear. The CDR3 length is 15 residues. Germline V lookup: CDR1 LNHNV, CDR2 YYDKDF (reference sequence). Trimming shortened V by 0 bases and J by 3 bases, and 8 bases separated the two germline ends. The CDR3 region is CATSRDGPDTGELFF. The CDR3 region has the DNA TGTGCCACCAGCAGAGATGGTCCGGACACCGGGGAGCTGTTTTTT.

This rearrangement joins TRBV19 to TRBJ2-5; no clear D gene. Germline values: CDR1 LNHDA, CDR2 SQIVND (reference sequence). With 4 bases removed from V and 0 bases from J, the gap between germline ends came to 6 bases. The CDR3 totals 13 residues. CDR3 nucleotide sequence: TGTGCCAGTAGTACTCAGTACCAAGAGACCCAGTACTTC. Amino acids: CASSTQYQETQYF. The complete variable domain, with remaining parts taken from reference TRBV19 and TRBJ2-5, reads DGGITQSPKYLFRKEGQNVTLSCEQNLNHDAMYWYRQDPGQGLRLIYYSQIVNDFQKGDIAEGYSVSREKKESFPLTVTSAQKNPTAFYLCASSTQYQETQYFGPGTRLLVL.

The V and J genes are TRBV24-1 and TRBJ2-2; 7 positions match TRBD2. The germline V gene encodes CDR1 KGHDR and CDR2 SFDVKD. Germline trimming cut 7 bases from V and 0 bases from J; bases unmatched to any gene: 1. The CDR3 sequence is 14 residues long. The CDR3: CATRAGPNTGELFF. In nucleotides, the CDR3 is TGTGCCACCAGAGCGGGGCCGAACACCGGGGAGCTGTTTTTT.

The chain employs TRBV11-2 and TRBJ1-4, with TRBD1 matching over 7 bases. V shed 1 base, J shed 6 bases, and the junction held 5 bases outside the gene matches. This CDR3 region has 15 residues. Germline-derived CDR1 and CDR2 are SGHAT and FQNNGV. The CDR3 region is CASSLVRDSYEKLFF. The DNA for the CDR3 is TGTGCCAGCAGCTTAGTCCGGGACAGTTATGAAAAACTGTTTTTT.

This rearrangement joins TRBV6-2 or TRBV6-3 to TRBJ2-7, with D perhaps TRBD2 (6 bases). Looked up from germline, CDR1 is MNHEY and CDR2 is SVGEGT. The CDR3 extends over 14 amino acids. Trimming cost V 3 bases and J 4 bases, with 13 bases left between them. CDR3 sequence: CASSYLEGSYEQYF. DNA for the CDR3: TGTGCCAGCAGTTATTTGGAGGGATCATACGAGCAGTACTTC.

The V and J genes are TRBV10-3 and TRBJ2-7; the match to TRBD1 covers 7 bases. Losses at the gene ends were 7 bases for V and 0 bases for J; bases not matched to a gene: 9. The CDR3 contains 15 residues. The germline V gene has CDR1 ENHRY and CDR2 SYGVKD. Here the CDR3 reads CAITDGTASSYEQYF. The CDR3 DNA sequence: TGTGCCATCACTGACGGGACAGCGAGCTCCTACGAGCAGTACTTC.

The gene calls are TRBV19 and TRBJ1-6; D is undetermined. CDR1 is LNHDA, CDR2 SQIVND, per germline (reference sequence). This CDR3 comprises 14 residues. The V end lost 3 bases, the J end lost 10 bases, and 13 bases lay between the germline ends. CDR3 region: CASSISGTTSPLHF. CDR3 nucleotides: TGTGCCAGTAGTATTTCGGGTACGACGTCACCCCTCCACTTT. The full variable domain, with the rest looked up from reference TRBV19 and TRBJ1-6, is DGGITQSPKYLFRKEGQNVTLSCEQNLNHDAMYWYRQDPGQGLRLIYYSQIVNDFQKGDIAEGYSVSREKKESFPLTVTSAQKNPTAFYLCASSISGTTSPLHFGNGTRLTVT.

The chain combines TRBV19 with TRBJ2-1, with 10 nucleotides matching TRBD2. CDR1 and CDR2 from the germline V gene are LNHDA and SQIVND (reference sequence). This CDR3 region has 16 residues. J gave up 4 bases and V 6 bases, and 9 bases lay outside the gene matches. The CDR3 region has the DNA TGTGCCAGTAGGCCTAGCGGGAGCCAAAGGTACAATGAGCAGTTCTTC. Amino acids: CASRPSGSQRYNEQFF. Variable domain in full (rest from reference TRBV19 and TRBJ2-1): DGGITQSPKYLFRKEGQNVTLSCEQNLNHDAMYWYRQDPGQGLRLIYYSQIVNDFQKGDIAEGYSVSREKKESFPLTVTSAQKNPTAFYLCASRPSGSQRYNEQFFGPGTRLTVL.

V and J are TRBV3-1 (or the pseudogene TRBV3-2) and TRBJ1-4, with D possibly being TRBD1 (5 bases). Per the germline V gene, CDR1 is LGHDT and CDR2 is YNNKEL (reference sequence). The CDR3 extends over 15 amino acids. Between the trimmed V and J ends, which lost 1 base and 1 base, there was a span of 7 bases. CDR3 nucleotide sequence: TGTGCCAGCAGCCAAGGGGGCAGAACTAATGAAAAACTGTTTTTT. Translation: CASSQGGRTNEKLFF.

The genes are TRBV6-2 or TRBV6-3 and TRBJ2-1; D unclear. This CDR3 has 12 amino acids. Trimming removed 6 bases from V and 10 bases from J, with 13 bases in between. CDR1 MNHEY and CDR2 SVGEGT come from the germline V gene. CDR3 DNA: TGTGCCAGCAGCGGTTGGGCGTTGGAGCAGTTCTTC. Its translation: CASSGWALEQFF.

The J gene is TRBJ1-5, the V gene TRBV24-1, with 8 nucleotides matching TRBD1. The J segment lost 5 bases and the V segment lost 3 bases, leaving 2 bases of the junction unmatched. CDR1 and CDR2 (germline): KGHDR, SFDVKD. The CDR3 length is 14 residues. This CDR3 is CATSDGQGHQPQHF. The CDR3 nucleotides are TGTGCCACCAGTGATGGACAGGGACATCAGCCCCAGCATTTT.

There are a few counts of this clone. This chain links TRBV3-1 (or the pseudogene TRBV3-2) with TRBJ2-2; D may be TRBD1 (6 bases). The V end was cut by 7 bases, the J end by 1 base, with 16 bases between. The germline V gene has CDR1 LGHDT and CDR2 YNNKEL (reference sequence). The CDR3 loop spans 16 amino acids. In DNA form, the CDR3 reads TGTGCCAGCATAAGATATTCAGGGGAGAACACCGGGGAGCTGTTTTTT. This codes for CASIRYSGENTGELFF.

This chain connects TRBV5-1 to TRBJ2-5; weak D call: TRBD2 (6 bases). The CDR3 contains 15 residues. Trimming cost V 4 bases and J 4 bases, with 17 bases left between them. CDR1 SGHRS and CDR2 YFSETQ come from the germline V gene. The CDR3 reads CASSVGRGRTETQYF. CDR3 sequence (DNA): TGCGCCAGCAGCGTCGGGCGGGGTAGGACAGAGACCCAGTACTTC.

CDR3 sequence: CASSPDSLLGYTF. Here the CDR3 DNA reads TGTGCCAGCTCACCGGACAGTCTACTTGGCTACACCTTC. The chain has TRBV18 and TRBJ1-2; TRBD1 might be the D (6 bases). The germline V gene has CDR1 KGHSH and CDR2 LQKENI. Trimming cost V 3 bases and J 7 bases, with 12 bases left between them. The CDR3 runs 13 residues. The full variable domain, with the rest looked up from reference TRBV18 and TRBJ1-2, is NAGVMQNPRHLVRRRGQEARLRCSPMKGHSHVYWYRQLPEEGLKFMVYLQKENIIDESGMPKERFSAEFPKEGPSILRIQQVVRGDSAAYFCASSPDSLLGYTFGSGTRLTVV.

The chain employs TRBV12-5 and TRBJ2-5, with 11 bases lining up with TRBD1. From germline, CDR1 is LGHNT and CDR2 FRNRAP. With V trimmed by 0 bases and J by 5 bases, 5 bases remained unmatched. The CDR3 totals 16 residues. The CDR3 loop is CASGLVLGTGGETQYF. The CDR3 DNA reads as TGTGCTAGTGGTTTGGTACTAGGGACAGGGGGGGAGACCCAGTACTTC. Drawing the rest from reference TRBV12-5 and TRBJ2-5, the complete variable domain is DARVTQTPRHKVTEMGQEVTMRCQPILGHNTVFWYRQTMMQGLELLAYFRNRAPLDDSGMPKDRFSAEMPDATLATLKIQPSEPRDSAVYFCASGLVLGTGGETQYFGPGTRLLVL.

V usage is TRBV2 and J usage is TRBJ2-1; 10 positions match TRBD1. This CDR3 is built from 14 residues. Germline-derived CDR1 and CDR2 are SNHLY and FYNNEI. Losses at the gene ends were 6 bases for V and 8 bases for J; bases not matched to a gene: 7. The CDR3 nucleotides are TGTGCCAGCAGAGACAGGGGGCGCGGATATGAGCAGTTCTTC. Translating gives CASRDRGRGYEQFF.

This chain joins TRBV4-1 and TRBJ1-1; 8 nucleotides align to TRBD1. V was clipped by 1 base and J by 1 base; unmatched bases: 2. The CDR3 sequence is 15 residues long. In germline, CDR1 is MGHRA, CDR2 YSYEKL. The CDR3 DNA follows: TGCGCCAGCAGCCAAGCCGGGACAGGGAACACTGAAGCTTTCTTT. Residues: CASSQAGTGNTEAFF.

The chain combines TRBV27 with TRBJ1-1; D is ambiguous. V was clipped by 3 bases and J by 0 bases, with 5 bases between them. The germline CDR1 and CDR2 sequences are MNHEY and SMNVEV (reference sequence). The CDR3 covers 13 residues. The CDR3 DNA follows: TGTGCCAGCAGTTTTCTAGTGAACACTGAAGCTTTCTTT. It encodes CASSFLVNTEAFF.